This T cell receptor beta chain is from a study of cytomegalovirus exposure and HLA in healthy donors. Study-level information: A prior study identified 117 million unique TCR beta sequences from some 180 million T cells.

Unrecorded immune exposures were likely, despite nominal health at sampling. Note on this clone: Its antigen is unknown.

The PCR ran on 60 Vbeta and 13 Jbeta primers. The table came from immunoSEQ multiplex PCR; TCRdb's copy has only in-frame clones and leaves some out. The profile covers around 150,000 clones, with about 82% appearing a single time and around 2% taken by the ten largest. The study's findings and limits: The authors confirmed in vitro that a few CMV-associated chains were specific for CMV antigens. DRB1 showed the most TCR associations and HLA-C the fewest in a later analysis, as rates varied by HLA locus.

The CDR3 spans 12 residues. Trimming shortened V by 4 bases and J by 2 bases, and 5 bases separated the two germline ends. CDR1 and CDR2 from the germline V gene are MNHNS and SASEGT. This TCR derives from a man in his thirties or forties in good health and CMV-seronegative. Material: PBMCs. The gene calls are TRBV6-1 and TRBJ2-5, with no clear D. CDR3 bases: TGTGCCAGCAGTGCCCAGCAAGAGACCCAGTACTTC. As protein: CASSAQQETQYF.